This entry describes one TCR beta chain. The antigen remains undetermined. Trimming cost V 8 bases and J 6 bases, with 16 bases left between them. This CDR3 is built from 13 residues. Germline V gives CDR1 MNHNY, CDR2 SVGAGI (reference sequence). This record belongs to a study of OX40 agonist ivuxolimab in advanced cancers. Study-wide context: An agonistic human IgG2 monoclonal antibody against OX40 (CD134) was given.

The protocol was immunoSEQ multiplex PCR, while the TCRdb copy is restricted to in-frame clones and leaves out a portion. The repertoire holds 77,000 or so clones, with roughly 86% as singletons. General observations from the study: The study observed clonal expansion of CD4+ and CD8+ blood T cells by week 6 at 0.1 to 3.0 mg/kg. Antigen specificity was not determined for the expanded peripheral T cells. Among the lowest peripheral clonal expansion occurred in 0.1-3.0 mg/kg partial responders.

The chain is built from TRBV6-6 and TRBJ1-1; D remains ambiguous. This clonotype originated in an adult with an advanced solid tumor such as melanoma, head and neck, liver or kidney cancer. The sample was CD4+ or CD8+ T cells sorted from blood, taken in a trial of the OX40 agonist ivuxolimab. CDR3 nucleotides: TGTGCCAGCCAAGGGCAGGTGGGCGCTGAAGCTTTCTTT. Translating it yields CASQGQVGAEAFF.